Included here is one TCR beta chain sequence, with context. These data belong to a study of T-cell reconstitution after alpha-beta-depleted transplantation in children. The length of the CDR3 is 17 residues. V was clipped by 0 bases and J by 1 base; unmatched bases: 6. Per the germline V gene, CDR1 is SGHRS and CDR2 is YFSETQ. Preparing the TCRbeta library involved the use of unique molecular identifiers. One entry per CDR3 protein results from TCRdb running MiXCR on the PCR reads. This sample yields 500,000 to 600,000 distinct CDR3 sequences, of which approximately 32% are seen a single time; 2% to 3% belongs to the top ten.

Here the sequenced sample was PBMCs from the stem cell graft donor, taken from the stem cell graft. This chain links TRBV5-1 with TRBJ1-4; 7 bases are a match to TRBD1. The source of this sequence is a human donor who donated a stem cell graft to a child with aplastic anemia. The CDR3 bases are TGCGCCAGCAGCTTGGCCGCAGGGGACAGAACTAATGAAAAACTGTTTTTT. Translating gives CASSLAAGDRTNEKLFF.